These 32 T cell receptor beta chains share one sample of origin, sequenced in a study of human T cells and chemical hapten exposure. From the RACE reads, TCRdb called clonotypes with MiXCR, one entry per CDR3 protein. The sample consists of fewer than 150,000 distinct CDR3 sequences, roughly an eighth of them appearing once. Stated time point: patch test 1, 2 weeks after DPC sensitization. Sample treatment: therapeutic diphenylcyclopropenone sensitization with weekly scalp DPC. Sample: whole blood, taken in connection with sensitization to the hapten diphenylcyclopropenone (DPC). The receptors were sampled from a man between 18 and 29 years old with alopecia areata. Some clones in this sample may be carry-over from other donors' samples.

This clonotype was picked up a small number of times. The chain combines TRBV12-3 or TRBV12-4 with TRBJ2-3; 12 positions match TRBD2. The CDR3 has 15 residues. The ends lost 7 bases at V and 2 bases at J; junction bases unmatched: 4. CDR3 loop: CASTRLAGATDTQYF. The CDR3 nucleotides read TGTGCCAGCACCAGACTAGCGGGGGCCACAGATACGCAGTATTTT.

This clonotype was seen more than once but under ten times. The chain couples TRBV29-1 to TRBJ1-1; no clear D gene. The CDR3 totals 13 residues. Deletions cut 4 bases from V and 0 bases from J, with 9 bases between. CDR1 and CDR2 from the germline V gene are SQVTM and ANQGSEA. The CDR3 is CSVVKVMNTEAFF. In DNA, the CDR3 is TGCAGCGTTGTCAAAGTCATGAACACTGAAGCTTTCTTT. The full variable domain, completed using reference TRBV29-1 and TRBJ1-1, is SAVISQKPSRDICQRGTSLTIQCQVDSQVTMMFWYRQQPGQSLTLIATANQGSEATYESGFVIDKFPISRPNLTFSTLTVSNMSPEDSSIYLCSVVKVMNTEAFFGQGTRLTVV.

The chain carries TRBV10-3 and TRBJ1-1, with D possibly being TRBD1 (6 bases). Germline CDR1 ENHRY, CDR2 SYGVKD. The CDR3 contains 13 residues. With 10 bases removed from V and 3 bases from J, the gap between germline ends came to 15 bases. In DNA, the CDR3 is TGTGCCACCCAACAGGGTGGGGACACTGAAGCTTTCTTT. This encodes CATQQGGDTEAFF.

This clonotype was recorded a few times. V and J are TRBV11-3 and TRBJ2-5; 8 bases align to TRBD1. CDR1 is SGHNT, CDR2 YENEEA, per germline. The V gene end was trimmed by 5 bases and the J gene end by 1 base; junction bases not matched to a gene: 0. The CDR3 sequence is 13 residues long. The DNA of the CDR3 is TGTGCCAGCAGCACAGGGGGCCAAGAGACCCAGTACTTC. This gives the protein CASSTGGQETQYF.

CDR3 in DNA: TGCAGCGCCTGGACTAGCGGGGTCTCCTACAATGAGCAGTTCTTC. Protein product: CSAWTSGVSYNEQFF. The chain links TRBV29-1 to TRBJ2-1; TRBD2 matches at 12 bases. CDR1 SQVTM and CDR2 ANQGSEA come from the germline V gene. The CDR3 is made up of 15 amino acids. The V and J ends lost 7 bases and 0 bases, in that order; junction bases with no gene match: 4.

This chain connects TRBV6-1 to TRBJ2-1, with 7 bases fitting TRBD2. Germline CDR1 reads MNHNS; CDR2 reads SASEGT. The CDR3 sequence is 17 residues long. The V segment lost 4 bases and the J segment 4 bases; nucleotides outside the gene matches: 13. CDR3: CASSAPRGRDGYNEQFF. CDR3 DNA: TGTGCCAGCAGTGCCCCCCGGGGGAGGGACGGTTACAATGAGCAGTTCTTC.

The sample holds one count of this clonotype. The rearrangement joins TRBV7-8 to TRBJ1-4; D not resolved. The ends were cut back, 3 bases at V and 7 bases at J, with 6 bases in the middle. Per the germline V gene, CDR1 is SGHVS and CDR2 is FQNEAQ. The CDR3 consists of 12 residues. In nucleotides, the CDR3 is TGTGCCAGCAGCTTGACTTCTGAAAAACTGTTTTTT. Translation: CASSLTSEKLFF.

V is TRBV6-5 and J is TRBJ2-1; D is undetermined. Trimming removed 0 bases from V and 5 bases from J, with 14 bases in between. The germline V gene encodes CDR1 MNHEY and CDR2 SVGAGI. This CDR3 comprises 16 residues. The DNA of the CDR3 is TGTGCCAGCAGTTACTCTTTCGTGGGTGAAAACAATGAGCAGTTCTTC. It is translated as CASSYSFVGENNEQFF.

This clonotype was recorded many times. This sequence joins TRBV6-4 and TRBJ2-6, with D uncertain. Between the trimmed V and J ends, which lost 2 bases and 2 bases, there was a span of 4 bases. The germline CDR1 and CDR2 sequences are MRHNA and SNTAGT. CDR3 length: 14 residues. The CDR3 coding sequence is TGTGCCAGCAGTGACCGGGCTGGGGCCAACGTCCTGACTTTC. It translates to CASSDRAGANVLTF.

The chain recombines TRBV11-2 with TRBJ1-1; D not resolved. CDR3 size: 11 residues. Looked up from germline, CDR1 is SGHAT and CDR2 is FQNNGV. The V end lost 3 bases, the J end lost 3 bases, and 2 bases lay between the germline ends. This CDR3 reads CASSFYTEAFF. Here the CDR3 DNA reads TGTGCCAGCAGCTTTTACACTGAAGCTTTCTTT.

This clonotype was detected ten times or more. V and J are TRBV12-3 or TRBV12-4 and TRBJ1-1; D is unresolved. The V and J ends lost 6 bases and 2 bases respectively, with 10 bases between them. The CDR3 has 13 residues. The CDR3 loop reads CASRQQENTEAFF. CDR3 DNA: TGTGCCAGCAGGCAACAAGAAAACACTGAAGCTTTCTTT.

The chain combines TRBV6-2 or TRBV6-3 with TRBJ2-1, with D tentatively TRBD1 (6 bases). CDR1 is MNHEY and CDR2 is SVGEGT in the germline V gene. V lost 5 bases and J 6 bases, leaving 20 bases between the germline ends. The CDR3 covers 16 residues. This CDR3 is CASSGADRGLGNEQFF. CDR3 nucleotides: TGTGCCAGCAGTGGGGCGGACAGAGGCTTAGGCAATGAGCAGTTCTTC.

This clonotype was observed a few times. This chain links TRBV5-1 with TRBJ1-4; 8 bases are shared with TRBD1. Germline lookup yields CDR1 SGHRS and CDR2 YFSETQ. V was clipped by 0 bases and J by 5 bases; unmatched bases: 6. This CDR3 is built from 16 residues. The CDR3 nucleotides read TGCGCCAGCAGCTTGGGCGACAGGGGAACCAATGAAAAACTGTTTTTT. It is translated as CASSLGDRGTNEKLFF.

The genes are TRBV20-1 and TRBJ2-7, with TRBD2 as a possible D gene (5 bases). CDR1 DFQATT and CDR2 SNEGSKA come from the germline V gene (reference sequence). CDR3 size: 13 residues. V lost 5 bases and J lost 2, with 13 bases in between. In DNA form, the CDR3 reads TGCAGTGCTCCGGGGTCCACGACCTACGAGCAGTACTTC. Its protein product is CSAPGSTTYEQYF.

The table lists this clonotype with many counts. This rearrangement joins TRBV7-3 to TRBJ2-5; D remains unclear. The germline V gene has CDR1 SGHTA and CDR2 FQGTGA. The length of the CDR3 is 13 residues. Deletions cut 3 bases from V and 2 bases from J, with 7 bases between. Here the CDR3 DNA reads TGTGCCAGCAGCTTTGGACGACAAGAGACCCAGTACTTC. It translates to CASSFGRQETQYF.

This rearrangement joins TRBV13 to TRBJ1-1; D remains unclear. Germline values: CDR1 PRHDT, CDR2 FYEKMQ (reference sequence). Deletions cut 3 bases from V and 5 bases from J, with 7 bases between. The CDR3 sequence is 12 residues long. The CDR3 bases are TGTGCCAGCAGCTTTGCTAGGACTGAAGCTTTCTTT. This sequence encodes CASSFARTEAFF.

This clonotype has a handful of counts. The chain employs TRBV12-3 or TRBV12-4 and TRBJ1-5; no firm D call. V gave up 5 bases and J gave up 5 bases, with 10 bases separating them. The CDR3 covers 13 residues. Here the CDR3 DNA reads TGTGCCAGCAGTCGACAAACTGATCAGCCCCAGCATTTT. Its protein is CASSRQTDQPQHF.

The rearrangement links TRBV18 to TRBJ2-7, with D unclear. There are 13 residues in the CDR3. Per germline, CDR1 KGHSH and CDR2 LQKENI. Trimming took off 5 bases at V and 4 bases at J, with 12 bases between the two ends. The CDR3 sequence is CASSSTLGYEQYV. The CDR3 nucleotides are TGTGCCAGCTCATCAACGTTAGGTTACGAGCAGTACGTC.

The genes are TRBV4-3 and TRBJ2-7, with a possible D match to TRBD2 (5 bases). With 0 bases removed from V and 5 bases from J, the gap between germline ends came to 8 bases. CDR1 and CDR2 from the germline V gene are LGHNA and YSLEER. The CDR3 loop spans 13 amino acids. The CDR3 nucleotides are TGCGCCAGCAGCCAAGAAATCGGGGACGAGCAGTACTTC. Amino acid sequence: CASSQEIGDEQYF.

This clonotype was counted a few times. The gene calls are TRBV7-9 and TRBJ1-6, with TRBD1 identical over 7 bases. Losses at the gene ends were 10 bases for V and 10 bases for J; bases not matched to a gene: 10. The CDR3 has 13 amino acids. Germline CDR1 SEHNR, CDR2 FQNEAQ (reference sequence). The CDR3 reads CATHARGKSPLHF. The CDR3 coding sequence is TGTGCCACCCATGCCAGGGGGAAGTCACCCCTCCACTTT.

The V and J genes are TRBV5-1 and TRBJ2-3; D is unclear. With 1 base removed from V and 0 bases from J, the gap between germline ends came to 12 bases. This CDR3 spans 16 amino acids. Germline assignment: CDR1 SGHRS and CDR2 YFSETQ. The CDR3 DNA sequence: TGCGCCAGCAGCTTGTCTGGGTTCGATAGCACAGATACGCAGTATTTT. Its protein is CASSLSGFDSTDTQYF.

The J gene is TRBJ2-1, the V gene TRBV20-1; perhaps TRBD1 as D (6 bases). There are 12 residues in the CDR3. Germline-derived CDR1 and CDR2 are DFQATT and SNEGSKA (reference sequence). Trimming stripped 6 bases from V and 8 bases from J, with 14 bases between. CDR3 nucleotides: TGCAGTGCAAGGACTGGGGGCGATGAGCAGTTCTTC. It translates to CSARTGGDEQFF.

V gene TRBV7-9 combines with J gene TRBJ1-1; D possibly corresponds to TRBD1 (6 bases). From germline, CDR1 is SEHNR and CDR2 FQNEAQ (reference sequence). The CDR3 consists of 15 residues. Trimming left V 5 bases short and J 1 base short, with 14 bases between. CDR3 nucleotides: TGTGCCAGCAGCCAGAAACAGGGATCGAACACTGAAGCTTTCTTT. Amino acids: CASSQKQGSNTEAFF.

The chain combines TRBV5-1 with TRBJ2-3; 9 bases are a match to TRBD2. CDR3 length equals 15 residues. V dropped 4 bases and J dropped 2; count of bases not matched to a gene: 5. In germline, CDR1 is SGHRS, CDR2 YFSETQ. CDR3 protein: CASSPSGEFTDTQYF. The CDR3 bases are TGCGCCAGCAGCCCTAGCGGGGAGTTCACAGATACGCAGTATTTT. Combining the CDR3 with reference TRBV5-1 and TRBJ2-3 gives the whole variable domain KAGVTQTPRYLIKTRGQQVTLSCSPISGHRSVSWYQQTPGQGLQFLFEYFSETQRNKGNFPGRFSGRQFSNSRSEMNVSTLELGDSALYLCASSPSGEFTDTQYFGPGTRLTVL.

This chain uses TRBV7-2 with TRBJ2-6; TRBD2 might be the D (5 bases). Germline CDR1 is SGHTA and CDR2 is FQGNSA. V lost 2 bases, J lost 0 bases, and 8 bases lay in between. CDR3 length: 16 amino acids. DNA of the CDR3: TGTGCCAGCAGCTTACCCCGGGACTCTGGGGCCAACGTCCTGACTTTC. It encodes CASSLPRDSGANVLTF.

The chain uses TRBV5-6 and TRBJ1-3, with D possibly TRBD1 on 5 matching bases. Per germline, CDR1 SGHDT and CDR2 YYEEEE. The CDR3 totals 16 residues. Trimming removed 4 bases at V and 2 bases at J, with 16 bases between. The CDR3 reads CASSPGTGFAGNTIYF. CDR3 DNA sequence: TGTGCCAGCAGCCCGGGGACCGGTTTCGCTGGAAACACCATATATTTT.

The chain couples TRBV9 to TRBJ2-2; no clear D gene. V lost 3 bases and J 6 bases, leaving 12 bases between the germline ends. CDR3 length: 14 residues. Germline values: CDR1 SGDLS, CDR2 YYNGEE. The CDR3 loop is CASSEGIWPGELFF. CDR3 sequence (DNA): TGTGCCAGCAGCGAAGGCATCTGGCCCGGGGAGCTGTTTTTT.

The chain's CDR3 is CASSTGGEVQPQHF. CDR3 nucleotide sequence: TGTGCCAGCAGTACTGGGGGCGAAGTGCAGCCCCAGCATTTT. The chain joins TRBV6-2 or TRBV6-3 to TRBJ1-5; D perhaps matches TRBD1 (6 bases). Trimming took 5 bases from V and 7 from J, leaving 15 bases between them. CDR3 length: 14 amino acids. Germline V lookup: CDR1 MNHEY, CDR2 SVGEGT.

This clonotype showed up many times. This sequence joins TRBV10-3 and TRBJ1-1; no definite D call. This CDR3 is 15 amino acids long. Looked up from germline, CDR1 is ENHRY and CDR2 is SYGVKD. Trimming left V 0 bases short and J 4 bases short, with 12 bases between. Here the CDR3 reads CAISESLGRRTEAFF. For the CDR3, the DNA is TGTGCCATCAGTGAGTCCCTGGGCAGGCGCACTGAAGCTTTCTTT.

This clonotype has a count of ten or more. V gene TRBV6-2 or TRBV6-3 combines with J gene TRBJ1-5; D gene unclear. The germline CDR1 and CDR2 sequences are MNHEY and SVGEGT. The CDR3 has 16 residues. V was shortened by 6 bases and J by 7 bases, with 22 bases between the two germline ends. This CDR3 is CASSPTAAGLGQPQHF. The CDR3 coding sequence is TGTGCCAGCAGCCCGACCGCCGCGGGGTTGGGGCAGCCCCAGCATTTT.

This clonotype was counted at least ten times. This sequence joins TRBV6-5 and TRBJ2-3, with 9 bases identical to TRBD1. The V gene end was trimmed by 4 bases and the J gene end by 2 bases; junction bases not matched to a gene: 7. The CDR3 length is 16 residues. Looked up from germline, CDR1 is MNHEY and CDR2 is SVGAGI. The CDR3 DNA sequence: TGTGCCAGCAGTTCAACCGGGACAGGGATCACAGATACGCAGTATTTT. Translation gives CASSSTGTGITDTQYF.

This clonotype was counted only a few times. The chain uses TRBV7-3 and TRBJ1-1; perhaps TRBD1 as D (5 bases). The ends were cut back, 4 bases at V and 4 bases at J, with 10 bases in the middle. The CDR3 is 13 residues long. The germline V gene has CDR1 SGHTA and CDR2 FQGTGA. For the CDR3, the DNA is TGTGCCAGCAGCTCGCAGGGTCGCACTGAAGCTTTCTTT. Protein: CASSSQGRTEAFF.